The 31 T cell receptor beta chains presented below share a single source sample, sequenced in a study of T cells in women clearing cervical HPV infection. Using immunoSEQ multiplex PCR, the repertoire was profiled, and TCRdb retains in-frame clones only, with some absent. The sample table sets out tens of thousands of clones. Sequenced: blood buffy coat. Source of these receptors: a woman aged 18-70 years with a cervical HPV16 infection that either progressed to CIN3+ or cleared (not recorded which).

Regarding this clone: The read finishes 3 residues shy of the CDR3 end, and the germline J gene is used to complete it. V gene TRBV10-1 combines with J gene TRBJ1-4; 8 positions match TRBD1. J gave up 8 bases and V 7 bases, and 12 bases lay outside the gene matches. CDR1 and CDR2 from the germline V gene are WNHNN and SYGVQD (reference sequence). The CDR3 runs to 15 residues. CDR3 in amino acids: CASIPSRGQGEKLFF. The CDR3 DNA, read in part, is TGCGCCAGCATTCCGTCCAGGGGGCAGGGGGAAAAA.

Details on this clone: The read ends 3 residues early relative to the CDR3; the germline J gene fills the gap. This chain joins TRBV20-1 and TRBJ2-7; the match to TRBD1 covers 9 bases. V shed 5 bases, J shed 1 base, and the junction held 15 bases outside the gene matches. The length of the CDR3 is 17 residues. Per the germline V gene, CDR1 is DFQATT and CDR2 is SNEGSKA (reference sequence). The CDR3 loop is CSASSATTGTGSYEQYF. Partial CDR3 DNA: TGCAGTGCTTCCTCGGCGACCACCGGGACAGGGTCCTACGAG.

As to this clone: The read ends 3 residues before the CDR3 terminus; that terminus is restored from the germline J gene. The V gene is TRBV7-9, the J gene TRBJ2-7; maybe TRBD1 (6 bases). V was pared by 5 bases and J by 0 bases, with 8 bases between. The CDR3 has 13 amino acids. The germline V gene encodes CDR1 SEHNR and CDR2 FQNEAQ (reference sequence). The DNA read from the CDR3 is TGTGCCAGCAGCCTGGACAGCTCCTACGAG. It encodes CASSLDSSYE. The whole CDR3 region reads CASSLDSSYEQYF.

Concerning this clone itself: The CDR3 is cut off 3 residues early in the read; its end comes from the germline J gene. The V gene is TRBV2, the J gene TRBJ2-2, with 10 bases that match TRBD1. The germline gives CDR1 SNHLY, CDR2 FYNNEI. Losses at the gene ends were 7 bases for V and 4 bases for J; bases not matched to a gene: 6. The CDR3 loop spans 15 amino acids. The CDR3 region is CASNRDRGPTGELFF. Partial CDR3 DNA: TGTGCCAGCAACCGGGACAGGGGTCCCACCGGGGAG.

A word on this clone: The CDR3 goes on 3 residues after the read ends, and that part is filled in from the germline J gene. This chain joins TRBV28 and TRBJ1-2, with TRBD1 identical over 7 bases. This CDR3 is built from 15 residues. CDR1 is MDHEN and CDR2 is SYDVKM in the germline V gene. V gave up 6 bases and J gave up 5 bases; unmatched junction bases: 12. The sequenced CDR3 bases are TGTGCCAGCAGCAAGACCAAGACAGGGAAGTATGGC. Encoded protein: CASSKTKTGKYG. The full CDR3 is CASSKTKTGKYGYTF.

In the case of this clone: The read ends 3 residues before the CDR3 terminus; that terminus is restored from the germline J gene. The chain uses TRBV19 and TRBJ1-5; 9 bases match TRBD1. This CDR3 region has 14 residues. Germline CDR1 and CDR2: LNHDA and SQIVND (reference sequence). The junction had 9 bases not matched to a gene; V was cut back by 10 bases and J by 5 bases. This chain's CDR3 is CATTTGQGHQPQHF. Incomplete CDR3 DNA: TGTGCCACCACGACGGGACAGGGCCATCAGCCC. Based on the CDR3 plus reference TRBV19 and TRBJ1-5, the full variable domain is DGGITQSPKYLFRKEGQNVTLSCEQNLNHDAMYWYRQDPGQGLRLIYYSQIVNDFQKGDIAEGYSVSREKKESFPLTVTSAQKNPTAFYLCATTTGQGHQPQHFGDGTRLSIL.

As to this clone: The CDR3 end falls 3 residues outside the read, so it is completed with the germline J gene. The chain combines TRBV20-1 with TRBJ1-2; 7 bases agree with TRBD1. This CDR3 comprises 15 residues. The germline V gene has CDR1 DFQATT and CDR2 SNEGSKA (reference sequence). Trimming at V came to 6 bases and at J to 0 bases, leaving 10 bases not matched to a gene. Incomplete CDR3 DNA: TGCAGTGCCATTGGACAGGAAAAAGCTAACTATGGC. It specifies CSAIGQEKANYG. The full CDR3 sequence reads CSAIGQEKANYGYTF.

Notes on this clone: Read sequence stops 3 residues before the CDR3 end, and the germline J gene provides the missing end. This chain uses TRBV9 with TRBJ2-3, with TRBD2 identical over 7 bases. CDR3 length: 15 amino acids. Trimming took 5 bases from V and 1 from J; bases not matched to a gene: 7. Per the germline V gene, CDR1 is SGDLS and CDR2 is YYNGEE. CDR3: CASRREGIGTDTQYF. The sequenced CDR3 bases are TGTGCCAGCAGGAGGGAGGGGATAGGCACAGATACG.

Worth noting for this clone: The missing CDR3 end, 3 residues past where the read stops, is filled in from the germline J gene. The chain combines TRBV12-3 or TRBV12-4 with TRBJ1-4; TRBD1 aligns across 8 bases. This CDR3 comprises 11 residues. The part of the CDR3 DNA that was read is TGTGCCAGCAAAATAGGGACAGGA. It encodes CASKIGTG. The CDR3 as a whole reads CASKIGTGLFF.

In regard to this clone: The read finishes 3 residues shy of the CDR3 end, and the germline J gene is used to complete it. This chain connects TRBV10-3 to TRBJ1-1; 7 nucleotides agree with TRBD1. The CDR3 runs to 15 residues. Germline CDR1 is ENHRY and CDR2 is SYGVKD. The J segment lost 5 bases and the V segment lost 3 bases, leaving 9 bases of the junction unmatched. Partial CDR3 DNA: TGTGCCATCAGTGATAAGGGGGCAGGGGTGACTGAA. Its translation is CAISDKGAGVTE. The full CDR3 protein is CAISDKGAGVTEAFF.

A remark on this clone: The CDR3 end lies 3 residues beyond the end of the read and is filled in from the germline J gene. The chain carries TRBV19 and TRBJ1-1; 8 positions agree with TRBD1. Germline V gene data show CDR1 as LNHDA and CDR2 as SQIVND (reference sequence). The CDR3 covers 15 residues. V shed 4 bases and J 5 bases; nucleotides not matched to a gene: 9. The part of the CDR3 DNA that was read is TGTGCCAGTAGTACGACGGACAGGGTAAAAACTGAA. Translated: CASSTTDRVKTE. The full CDR3 sequence reads CASSTTDRVKTEAFF.

Remarks on this clone: The CDR3 is cut off 3 residues early in the read; its end comes from the germline J gene. The chain joins TRBV7-9 to TRBJ2-2; a weak D match, TRBD2 (6 bases). CDR1 is SEHNR and CDR2 is FQNEAQ in the germline V gene (reference sequence). Between the trimmed V and J ends, which lost 5 bases and 7 bases, there was a span of 17 bases. The CDR3 has 15 amino acids. The sequenced CDR3 bases are TGTGCCAGCAGCCAACCACTAGCAGCAGGCGGGGAG. It yields the protein CASSQPLAAGGE. The complete CDR3 reads CASSQPLAAGGELFF. The full variable domain, its missing parts supplied by reference TRBV7-9 and TRBJ2-2, is DTGVSQNPRHKITKRGQNVTFRCDPISEHNRLYWYRQTLGQGPEFLTYFQNEAQLEKSRLLSDRFSAERPKGSFSTLEIQRTEQGDSAMYLCASSQPLAAGGELFFGEGSRLTVL.

Note on this clone: The read stops 3 residues short of the end of the CDR3; the missing end is completed from the germline J gene. The chain recombines TRBV7-9 with TRBJ2-7; a possible D gene is TRBD2 (6 bases). CDR1 is SEHNR, CDR2 FQNEAQ, per germline (reference sequence). V was pared by 2 bases and J by 2 bases, with 10 bases between. The CDR3 totals 14 residues. The DNA read from the CDR3 is TGTGCCAGCAGCTTAAATGGACTAACCTACGAG. Residues: CASSLNGLTYE. The whole CDR3 protein is CASSLNGLTYEQYF.

With respect to this clone: The read ends 3 residues early relative to the CDR3; the germline J gene fills the gap. V and J are TRBV5-1 and TRBJ2-3; TRBD2 is a possible D gene (6 bases). The V and J ends lost 2 bases and 0 bases respectively, with 7 bases between them. CDR3 length: 14 amino acids. Germline V gives CDR1 SGHRS, CDR2 YFSETQ. The CDR3 here is CASSFSGSTDTQYF. The covered CDR3 bases are TGCGCCAGCAGCTTTAGCGGAAGCACAGATACG. Looking up the rest from reference TRBV5-1 and TRBJ2-3 gives the full variable domain: KAGVTQTPRYLIKTRGQQVTLSCSPISGHRSVSWYQQTPGQGLQFLFEYFSETQRNKGNFPGRFSGRQFSNSRSEMNVSTLELGDSALYLCASSFSGSTDTQYFGPGTRLTVL.

Turning to this clone: The read stops 3 residues short of the end of the CDR3; the missing end is completed from the germline J gene. The rearrangement joins TRBV5-4 to TRBJ2-5; 7 nucleotides line up with TRBD1. CDR1 is SGHNT and CDR2 is YYREEE in the germline V gene (reference sequence). V shed 0 bases, J shed 4 bases, and the junction held 9 bases outside the gene matches. The CDR3 sequence is 16 residues long. This chain's CDR3 is CASSLGLQGPRETQYF. CDR3 DNA, as far as it was read: TGTGCCAGCAGCTTGGGACTACAGGGGCCGAGAGAGACC.

To note about this clone: The read gets to within 3 residues of the CDR3 end, and the germline J gene fills in the rest. The chain couples TRBV6-2 or TRBV6-3 to TRBJ1-2, with a weak D call TRBD1 (6 bases). The CDR3 has 16 amino acids. Germline CDR1 and CDR2: MNHEY and SVGEGT. Trimming removed 6 bases at V and 3 bases at J, with 20 bases between. CDR3 DNA, as far as it was read: TGTGCCAGCAGCCTATCCACCCAGGGGAATCACTATGGC. Translation gives CASSLSTQGNHYG. In full, the CDR3 reads CASSLSTQGNHYGYTF.

A note on this clone: Read sequence stops 3 residues before the CDR3 end, and the germline J gene provides the missing end. The chain joins TRBV28 to TRBJ2-5; no reliable D call. Deletions cut 3 bases from V and 5 bases from J, with 10 bases between. Germline values: CDR1 MDHEN, CDR2 SYDVKM. The length of the CDR3 is 13 residues. The CDR3 region is CASSFSERETQYF. The part of the CDR3 DNA that was read is TGTGCCAGCAGTTTTTCCGAGCGCGAGACC.

Comments on this clone: The sequenced fragment ends 3 residues before the CDR3 boundary, so the rest is inferred from the germline J gene. The rearrangement joins TRBV19 to TRBJ1-5; TRBD1 might be the D (6 bases). Trimming shortened V by 5 bases and J by 4 bases, and 12 bases separated the two germline ends. CDR1 is LNHDA and CDR2 is SQIVND in the germline V gene (reference sequence). CDR3 length: 14 amino acids. This chain's CDR3 is CASSVLGANQPQHF. The CDR3 bases that were read are TGTGCCAGTAGTGTCTTGGGGGCGAATCAGCCC.

To note about this clone: The read ends 3 residues shy of where the CDR3 ends; the end is completed using the germline J gene. The chain is built from TRBV12-3 or TRBV12-4 and TRBJ1-1; D call uncertain. V was clipped by 2 bases and J by 0 bases, with 4 bases between them. The length of the CDR3 is 13 residues. The sequenced CDR3 bases are TGTGCCAGCAGTTTATCAGTGAACACTGAA. Protein product: CASSLSVNTE. The whole CDR3 is CASSLSVNTEAFF.

Concerning this clone itself: The read ends 3 residues shy of where the CDR3 ends; the end is completed using the germline J gene. The chain has TRBV4-2 and TRBJ2-5; 10 nucleotides match TRBD2. CDR1 and CDR2 from the germline V gene are LGHNA and YNFKEQ. The CDR3 sequence is 15 residues long. V lost 8 bases, J lost 0 bases, and 6 bases stayed unmatched. This CDR3 is CASQELAGNQETQYF. CDR3 bases read: TGTGCCAGCCAGGAACTAGCGGGGAACCAAGAGACC.

As to this clone: The read halts 3 residues ahead of the CDR3 end, with the missing end drawn from the germline J gene. The chain uses TRBV5-1 and TRBJ1-3; 8 bases are a match to TRBD1. The J segment lost 2 bases and the V segment lost 2 bases, leaving 3 bases of the junction unmatched. Per the germline V gene, CDR1 is SGHRS and CDR2 is YFSETQ. CDR3 size: 15 residues. The chain's CDR3 is CASSLDRGAGNTIYF. The part of the CDR3 DNA that was read is TGCGCCAGCAGCTTAGACAGGGGCGCTGGAAACACC.

Concerning this clone itself: The read halts 3 residues ahead of the CDR3 end, with the missing end drawn from the germline J gene. The J gene is TRBJ2-7, the V gene TRBV4-2; no clear D. Trimming took off 0 bases at V and 3 bases at J, with 15 bases between the two ends. This CDR3 contains 16 residues. Germline V gene sequence: CDR1 LGHNA, CDR2 YNFKEQ. Here the CDR3 reads CASSQDRSQTFYEQYF. CDR3 DNA (partial): TGTGCCAGCAGCCAAGATAGGTCCCAGACATTCTACGAG.

As regards this clone: The sequenced fragment ends 3 residues before the CDR3 boundary, so the rest is inferred from the germline J gene. This chain joins TRBV5-1 and TRBJ2-5; TRBD2 agrees at 10 bases. The ends lost 0 bases at V and 3 bases at J; junction bases unmatched: 5. The germline CDR1 and CDR2 sequences are SGHRS and YFSETQ. This CDR3 has 16 amino acids. Incomplete CDR3 DNA: TGCGCCAGCAGCTTGGATCCCAGCGGGGGGGAAGAGACC. Translated, it gives CASSLDPSGGEET. The whole CDR3 protein reads CASSLDPSGGEETQYF.

Details on this clone: The CDR3 end is not reached by the read, which stops 3 residues before it; the germline J gene fills it in. The chain recombines TRBV29-1 with TRBJ2-2, with 9 positions matching TRBD1. The CDR3 loop spans 14 amino acids. The ends lost 4 bases at V and 4 bases at J; junction bases unmatched: 4. Looked up from germline, CDR1 is SQVTM and CDR2 is ANQGSEA. CDR3 loop: CSVGGDRATGELFF. The covered CDR3 bases are TGCAGCGTTGGGGGGGACAGGGCCACCGGGGAG.

Turning to this clone: The CDR3 end is not reached by the read, which stops 3 residues before it; the germline J gene fills it in. The chain couples TRBV5-4 to TRBJ2-7, with D perhaps TRBD1 (5 bases). Trimming left V 0 bases short and J 5 bases short, with 9 bases between. The CDR3 covers 13 residues. Germline V gene lookup returns CDR1 SGHNT and CDR2 YYREEE (reference sequence). The DNA read from the CDR3 is TGTGCCAGCAGCTTGGACAGGCGCCACGAG. It translates to CASSLDRRHE. The full CDR3 protein reads CASSLDRRHEQYF. Together with reference TRBV5-4 and TRBJ2-7, the CDR3 gives the full variable domain: ETGVTQSPTHLIKTRGQQVTLRCSSQSGHNTVSWYQQALGQGPQFIFQYYREEENGRGNFPPRFSGLQFPNYSSELNVNALELDDSALYLCASSLDRRHEQYFGPGTRLTVT.

A note on this clone: The DNA ends 3 residues before the CDR3 does, and the rest of the CDR3 is filled in from the germline J gene. V is TRBV10-3 and J is TRBJ2-5; possibly TRBD1 or TRBD2 for D (5 bases each). Trimming removed 2 bases at V and 5 bases at J, with 12 bases between. The CDR3 covers 14 residues. Germline-derived CDR1 and CDR2 are ENHRY and SYGVKD. Here the CDR3 reads CAISEPGEGETQYF. CDR3 bases read: TGTGCCATCAGTGAGCCCGGTGAGGGGGAGACC.

For this clone: The read gets to within 3 residues of the CDR3 end, and the germline J gene fills in the rest. The chain uses TRBV5-6 and TRBJ1-2; D is perhaps TRBD1 (5 bases). The CDR3 is 11 amino acids. CDR1 and CDR2 (germline): SGHDT, YYEEEE. CDR3 DNA (partial): TGTGCCAGCAGCCTGATAGGGGAC. As protein: CASSLIGD. The full CDR3 sequence reads CASSLIGDYTF.

This CDR3 is CASSQEQGETQYF. The CDR3 DNA, read in part, is TGCGCCAGCAGCCAAGAACAGGGAGAGACC. The rearrangement links TRBV4-1 to TRBJ2-5; the D gene is possibly TRBD1 (6 bases). The read comes to an end 3 residues before the CDR3 does, leaving the germline J gene to fill in the end. The germline CDR1 and CDR2 sequences are MGHRA and YSYEKL. V lost 0 bases and J 4 bases, leaving 6 bases between the germline ends. CDR3 length equals 13 residues.

On this clone: The CDR3 extends 3 residues past the end of the read, so its final part is completed from the germline J gene. The rearrangement joins TRBV5-1 to TRBJ1-6; D not certain. Germline V gene lookup returns CDR1 SGHRS and CDR2 YFSETQ. V was cut by 1 base and J by 11 bases, with 16 bases left in between. This CDR3 spans 15 amino acids. The sequenced CDR3 bases are TGCGCCAGCAGCTTGATCGGCACAGAGATGGCACCC. Protein product: CASSLIGTEMAP. The complete CDR3 reads CASSLIGTEMAPLHF. The entire variable domain, with the rest obtained from reference TRBV5-1 and TRBJ1-6, is as follows: KAGVTQTPRYLIKTRGQQVTLSCSPISGHRSVSWYQQTPGQGLQFLFEYFSETQRNKGNFPGRFSGRQFSNSRSEMNVSTLELGDSALYLCASSLIGTEMAPLHFGNGTRLTVT.

A note on this clone: Sequencing ends 3 residues short of the CDR3 end; the germline J gene provides the rest. The V call is TRBV12-3 or TRBV12-4, the J call TRBJ2-7; 7 bases are shared with TRBD2. J lost 1 base, V lost 2 bases, and 2 bases had no gene match. This CDR3 spans 14 amino acids. The sequenced part of the CDR3 DNA is TGTGCCAGCAGTTTAAGCGGGAATTCCTACGAG. It translates to CASSLSGNSYE. The whole CDR3 reads CASSLSGNSYEQYF.

For this clone: The read comes to an end 3 residues before the CDR3 does, leaving the germline J gene to fill in the end. The chain has TRBV7-3 and TRBJ2-5, with a tentative D call TRBD1 (6 bases). Trimming removed 5 bases from V and 5 bases from J, with 12 bases in between. Germline CDR1 SGHTA, CDR2 FQGTGA. The CDR3 covers 13 residues. The DNA read from the CDR3 is TGTGCCAGCAGCCCTCAGGGGTGGGAGACC. Translation gives CASSPQGWET. In full, the CDR3 reads CASSPQGWETQYF.